This entry lists 5 T cell receptor beta chains sequenced from one sample in a study of T cells expressing NK-cell markers. One entry per CDR3 protein, without DNA, is what TCRdb gives after re-calling the 5' RACE reads. This sample contains 350,000 to 500,000 distinct CDR3 sequences. The sequencing input was blood T cells: a sorted CD56 or NKG2C T cell subset, CD4+ or CD8+ T cells, or bulk PBMC T cells (not recorded which). The receptors derive from a woman aged 18 to 75 in good health.

This chain uses TRBV7-2 with TRBJ2-7; TCRdb's D call, TRBD2, is unchecked because there is no DNA. This CDR3 is built from 15 residues. Germline V gene data show CDR1 as SGHTA and CDR2 as FQGNSA. CDR3 sequence: CASSSLAGGPGEQYF.

The chain has TRBV5-1 and TRBJ2-1; TCRdb's D gene call, TRBD1, goes unchecked for lack of DNA. This CDR3 region has 15 residues. Germline-derived CDR1 and CDR2 are SGHRS and YFSETQ. CDR3 protein: CASSLAETRGQGQFF.

V and J are TRBV24-1 and TRBJ2-7; absent DNA, TCRdb's TRBD2 call cannot be checked. Germline V gene data show CDR1 as KGHDR and CDR2 as SFDVKD. This CDR3 comprises 13 residues. The CDR3 sequence is CAVTGTLLGEQYF.

The gene calls are TRBV7-9 and TRBJ2-3. This CDR3 has 11 amino acids. Germline assignment: CDR1 SEHNR and CDR2 FQNEAQ (reference sequence). The CDR3 loop is CASRFGVTQYF.

V and J are TRBV5-1 and TRBJ2-1; TCRdb proposes TRBD2, but this gene call is untestable without DNA. The CDR3 consists of 15 residues. Germline V lookup: CDR1 SGHRS, CDR2 YFSETQ. Here the CDR3 reads CASSWLTSGINEQFF. The entire variable domain, with the rest obtained from reference TRBV5-1 and TRBJ2-1, is as follows: KAGVTQTPRYLIKTRGQQVTLSCSPISGHRSVSWYQQTPGQGLQFLFEYFSETQRNKGNFPGRFSGRQFSNSRSEMNVSTLELGDSALYLCASSWLTSGINEQFFGPGTRLTVL.